This T cell receptor (beta chain) was retrieved from a study of response to subunit inactivated influenza vaccine. Trimming removed 0 bases from V and 5 bases from J, with 24 bases in between. The V gene's germline CDR1 is LGHNA and CDR2 YSLEER. The CDR3 totals 19 residues. Each CDR3 protein gets one entry after TCRdb re-called the RT-PCR reads with MiXCR. This table holds a few hundred thousand distinct CDR3 sequences, about a tenth found once. This clonotype has only a few counts. The antigen is not known. Study conclusions and caveats: A suggestion made by the authors is that each seasonal influenza vaccination recruits few new T cells.

This TCR derives from a man aged 45-60 years who received an inactivated influenza vaccine. This chain uses TRBV4-3 with TRBJ2-3; D call uncertain. This sample comprised PBMCs from blood, obtained roughly 6 weeks after vaccination. The CDR3 sequence: CASSQDFSGGVGLRDTQYF. The CDR3 DNA sequence: TGCGCCAGCAGCCAAGACTTTTCGGGCGGAGTGGGCCTGAGAGATACGCAGTATTTT.